The entry below gives a single T cell receptor (beta chain) sequence along with its context. This clonotype was seen more than once but under ten times. Its antigen has not been determined. No much larger clone is present one base from it, and per-base qualities are unavailable. Library generation was performed with 5' RACE. Data came from an Illumina HiSeq 2000. Template switching added a universal primer binding site, and the final cDNA carried a unique molecular identifier that allowed TCR cDNA molecules to be counted accurately. First-strand cDNA for TCR alpha and beta chains was synthesized from specific primers in the conserved constant-segment region. Each cDNA library was double barcoded, with a SMART-Mk sample barcode plus Illumina barcodes, to control for contamination. TruSeq adapter sequences and Illumina sample barcodes were added in two successive PCR steps. Sequencing of the TCR alpha and beta cDNA libraries was done on the Illumina HiSeq platform using custom primers. The study's processing was this. MiGEC was used to process raw reads and extract unique molecular identifiers, and MiXCR was used to find CDR3 positions. For each individual, recombination models were inferred using an EM algorithm with the repgenHMM and IGoR tools. Shared clonotype analysis was performed with the tcR package in R, normalizing sharing by the product of cloneset sizes. To study raw recombination free of thymic and clonal selection effects, out-of-frame nonproductive sequences were analyzed. Through fastp at Q25 and MiXCR, TCRdb rebuilt clones from the public reads, retaining in-frame beta chains. Every CDR3 protein is listed once, alongside the most common genes and DNA of its rows. These V and J calls derive from TCRdb rather than the authors' analysis. The sample records more than 600,000 distinct CDR3 sequences, 18% of which are singletons. Around 13% of the sample rests with the top ten.

The cysteine opens and the phenylalanine closes a CDR3 of 14 amino acids. The CDR3 DNA has 42 bases and is translated from base 1. V lost 5 bases and J lost 1 base; the stretch between them is 9 bases long. This sample was taken from a study of identical twins (TCRdb year 2016). Study-level background: To test whether fetal clonotypes persist, this study deep-sequenced TCR alpha and beta repertoires from monozygotic twins, from unrelated adults of various ages, and from cord blood. To rule out contamination, the twin experiments were replicated at different times with different library preparation protocols. Broad study findings and their caveats: Zero-insertion analyses could be partly confounded by invariant T cells such as MAIT and iNKT, though diverse VJ usage argued against such confounding for most clonotypes. In beta out-of-frame sequences, excess twin sharing was weaker, because having fewer shared sequences lowered the signal-to-noise ratio. In monozygotic twins, recombination models systematically underestimated out-of-frame TCR alpha sharing, but the models matched the sharing seen between unrelated individuals. Out-of-frame TCR alpha sequences shared between twins showed an excess of low generation-probability sequences compared with coincidental sharing between unrelated individuals. Because the same donors could not be followed over many years, the conclusions depended on cross-sectional statistical analysis. Abundant cord blood beta clonotypes carried fewer insertions; young adult naive repertoires showed a weaker similar trend, while memory repertoires showed none.

Every donor in the study was a healthy Caucasian. The twin cohort consisted of three pairs of female monozygotic twins, all aged roughly 18 to 30 years. Peripheral blood mononuclear cells were the source from which RNA for the TCR libraries was isolated. This same sample was also part of a study on T cells expressing NK-cell markers. That second report states: About eight donors provided sorted CD3+CD56+NKG2C+, CD3+CD56+NKG2C- and CD3+CD56-NKG2C+ T-cell subsets, whose TCR beta-chain repertoires were profiled. Of the eight sequenced donors, seven were found to be HCMV-seropositive and one was found to be HCMV-seronegative. To restrict sorting to alphabetaTCR-expressing T cells, an anti-gammadeltaTCR antibody was added in several experiments. For six donors, the dominant CD3+CD56+NKG2C+ clonotypes were among the top 10 CD8+ clonotypes and accounted for about 1.0-7.0% of CD8+ T cells. Those dominant clonotypes were again the most abundant among CD3+CD56-NKG2C+ cells in a handful of donors, at about 25-60.1%. It remained unclear whether the expanded NKG2C-expressing T cell clones were specific for HCMV antigens. The eight sequenced donors were randomly selected healthy volunteers, three men and five women. HCMV serostatus was determined by detecting HCMV-specific IgG in serum with a commercial ELISA kit. For a handful of donors, unsorted PBMC were also used to sequence bulk peripheral blood T-cell repertoires. Reads were demultiplexed and grouped by UMI with MIGEC, and clonotypes were assembled and quantified with MiTCR. Only TCR cDNA sequences supported by at least two reads were kept to exclude erroneous sequences. The tcR package was used for downstream repertoire analysis, with clonotypes matched between fractions based on CDR3 nucleotide sequence plus V segment. Antigen specificity was annotated against VDJdb with VDJmatch, allowing one amino acid substitution in CDR3.

The rearranged chain carries TRBV12-3 or TRBV12-4 and TRBJ1-5, with the D gene not confidently named. This receptor was obtained from a woman aged 18-35 years in good health. The sequenced material came from PBMCs. The DNA reads as follows: TGTGCCAGCAGTCGTTCGGGAAGCAATCAGCCCCAGCATTTT. This translates into CASSRSGSNQPQHF.